A single sample gave rise to the 30 T cell receptor beta chains below, sequenced in a study of blood T cell repertoires in COVID-19. This table comes from immunoSEQ multiplex PCR, and its TCRdb copy is limited to in-frame clones, with some not included. This sample yields 150,000 to 200,000 clones, of which 80% to 90% are seen a single time; roughly 7.8% belongs to the top ten. Sequencing was performed on peripheral blood. The receptors shown here come from a man in his 60s with acute or convalescent COVID-19.

This rearrangement joins TRBV6-2 or TRBV6-3 to TRBJ2-7, with TRBD2 matching 7 bases. V lost 0 bases and J lost 3; bases outside the gene matches: 11. The CDR3 runs to 17 residues. The germline gives CDR1 MNHEY, CDR2 SVGEGT. CDR3 DNA sequence: TGTGCCAGCAGTTACTCGTGGGCGGGAGACCTCTACTACGAGCAGTACTTC. Its protein is CASSYSWAGDLYYEQYF.

The V call is TRBV6-1, the J call TRBJ1-5, with D unresolved. The ends were cut back, 0 bases at V and 2 bases at J, with 5 bases in the middle. CDR1 is MNHNS and CDR2 is SASEGT in the germline V gene. The CDR3 has 14 amino acids. The CDR3 bases are TGTGCCAGCAGTGAAGCCGGGGGCAATCAGCCCCAGCATTTT. This sequence encodes CASSEAGGNQPQHF.

This rearrangement joins TRBV2 to TRBJ1-2, with 8 positions matching TRBD1. This CDR3 has 14 amino acids. The germline V gene encodes CDR1 SNHLY and CDR2 FYNNEI. V shed 9 bases, J shed 9 bases, and the junction held 15 bases outside the gene matches. The CDR3 here is CASRGDRPFQSYTF. In nucleotides, the CDR3 is TGTGCCAGTAGAGGGGACAGGCCTTTCCAGAGCTACACCTTC.

The DNA of the CDR3 is TGTGCCAGCAGCGGACGTTTGCAGAGGGCTTACAATGAGCAGTTCTTC. Translation: CASSGRLQRAYNEQFF. The chain uses TRBV6-4 and TRBJ2-1; D perhaps matches TRBD2 (5 bases). Germline CDR1 MRHNA, CDR2 SNTAGT. V lost 6 bases, J lost 4 bases, and 19 bases lay in between. The CDR3 sequence is 16 residues long.

This clone was observed a single time. The genes are TRBV2 and TRBJ1-2; D remains ambiguous. Germline CDR1 is SNHLY and CDR2 is FYNNEI. CDR3 length: 12 residues. Between the trimmed V and J ends, which lost 0 bases and 8 bases, there was a span of 7 bases. CDR3 coding DNA: TGTGCCAGCAGTGAAGCGCCGGGAGGCTACACCTTC. Translation: CASSEAPGGYTF.

The sample holds one count of this clone. V is TRBV5-8 and J is TRBJ1-1; the match to TRBD1 covers 12 bases. Germline values: CDR1 SGHTS, CDR2 YDEGEE. CDR3 length: 16 residues. V shed 1 base, J shed 6 bases, and the junction held 7 bases outside the gene matches. The CDR3 protein is CASSLRDRGRGAEAFF. Written as DNA, the CDR3 is TGTGCCAGCAGCTTGCGGGACAGGGGGCGTGGGGCTGAAGCTTTCTTT. Complete variable domain (other parts from reference TRBV5-8 and TRBJ1-1): EAGVTQSPTHLIKTRGQQATLRCSPISGHTSVYWYQQALGLGLQFLLWYDEGEERNRGNFPPRFSGRQFPNYSSELNVNALELEDSALYLCASSLRDRGRGAEAFFGQGTRLTVV.

This clone was picked up one time. The rearrangement joins TRBV5-4 to TRBJ2-5, with a tentative D call TRBD2 (5 bases). The CDR3 runs 13 residues. V lost 0 bases and J lost 3, with 6 bases in between. Germline V lookup: CDR1 SGHNT, CDR2 YYREEE (reference sequence). DNA of the CDR3: TGTGCCAGCAGCTTGGCAGCGGAAGAGACCCAGTACTTC. Translating gives CASSLAAEETQYF.

The rearrangement joins TRBV19 to TRBJ1-5; D ambiguous. CDR1 LNHDA and CDR2 SQIVND come from the germline V gene (reference sequence). Between the trimmed V and J ends, which lost 5 bases and 1 base, there was a span of 12 bases. The CDR3 length is 15 residues. CDR3 sequence reads: CASSLVGGSNQPQHF. The DNA for the CDR3 is TGTGCCAGTAGTCTAGTGGGAGGAAGCAATCAGCCCCAGCATTTT.

This clone was observed once. The rearrangement links TRBV5-4 to TRBJ1-5; TRBD1 agrees at 10 bases. Trimming took 4 bases from V and 5 from J; bases not matched to a gene: 6. Germline V gene lookup returns CDR1 SGHNT and CDR2 YYREEE (reference sequence). The CDR3 consists of 15 residues. The CDR3 DNA is TGTGCCAGCAGCATGACCGGACAGGGGGATCAGCCCCAGCATTTT. Residues: CASSMTGQGDQPQHF.

This sequence joins TRBV19 and TRBJ1-2; no definite D call. Trimming cost V 6 bases and J 4 bases, with 9 bases left between them. The germline CDR1 and CDR2 sequences are LNHDA and SQIVND (reference sequence). The length of the CDR3 is 12 residues. CDR3 loop: CASRSMAYGYTF. The CDR3 DNA reads as TGTGCCAGTAGGTCGATGGCCTATGGCTACACCTTC.

This clone was seen just once. The chain employs TRBV6-6 and TRBJ2-3; TRBD2 matches 10 bases. V trimming: 4 bases; J trimming: 0 bases; junction bases outside the gene matches: 4. The V gene's germline CDR1 is MNHNY and CDR2 SVGAGI (reference sequence). CDR3 size: 16 residues. In DNA form, the CDR3 reads TGTGCCAGCAGTTCCCAAGCGGGAGGGAGCACAGATACGCAGTATTTT. It encodes CASSSQAGGSTDTQYF.

This clone was observed once. The chain carries TRBV2 and TRBJ2-3; 8 bases are shared with TRBD1. This CDR3 spans 16 amino acids. Losses at the gene ends were 6 bases for V and 2 bases for J; bases not matched to a gene: 10. The germline gives CDR1 SNHLY, CDR2 FYNNEI. CDR3: CASSAPGQASTDTQYF. The DNA for the CDR3 is TGTGCCAGCAGCGCTCCGGGACAGGCGTCCACAGATACGCAGTATTTT.

V usage is TRBV15 and J usage is TRBJ2-7; 9 nucleotides align to TRBD1. Trimming cost V 2 bases and J 5 bases; bases outside gene matches: 7. Germline CDR1 is LNHNV and CDR2 is YYDKDF (reference sequence). The CDR3 runs 15 residues. CDR3 in DNA: TGTGCCACCAGCAGAACAATTACAGGGGGCGACGAGCAGTACTTC. Its translation is CATSRTITGGDEQYF.

This clone was counted a few times. This chain connects TRBV2 to TRBJ2-7; a possible D gene is TRBD1 (6 bases). Trimming removed 7 bases from V and 6 bases from J, with 13 bases in between. The germline V gene encodes CDR1 SNHLY and CDR2 FYNNEI. This CDR3 contains 12 residues. The CDR3 coding sequence is TGTGCCAGCACCGGGGTAGGGGGCGAGCAGTACTTC. The encoded protein is CASTGVGGEQYF.

The V and J genes are TRBV5-1 and TRBJ1-4; TRBD1 agrees at 8 bases. Germline trimming cut 6 bases from V and 6 bases from J; bases unmatched to any gene: 7. CDR1 is SGHRS, CDR2 YFSETQ, per germline. This CDR3 contains 14 residues. The CDR3 bases are TGCGCCAGCAATCGGGACAGGACTGATGAAAAACTGTTTTTT. Translation: CASNRDRTDEKLFF.

This chain connects TRBV3-1 (or the pseudogene TRBV3-2) to TRBJ2-5; 8 bases are a match to TRBD2. The V gene end was trimmed by 1 base and the J gene end by 2 bases; junction bases not matched to a gene: 15. The CDR3 is 19 residues long. Germline V CDR1 and CDR2: LGHDT, YNNKEL (reference sequence). The CDR3 loop is CASSQVKHTGTRGQETQYF. CDR3 coding DNA: TGTGCCAGCAGCCAAGTTAAACACACCGGGACTAGGGGGCAAGAGACCCAGTACTTC.

The CDR3 spells CASSLYTRPPAFF. The CDR3 bases are TGCGCCAGCAGCTTGTACACCCGCCCACCCGCTTTCTTT. J is TRBJ1-1 and V is TRBV5-1; no definite D call. CDR1 and CDR2 (germline): SGHRS, YFSETQ. This CDR3 has 13 amino acids. V was pared by 1 base and J by 11 bases, with 15 bases between. Using reference TRBV5-1 and TRBJ1-1 for the parts outside the CDR3, the full variable domain is KAGVTQTPRYLIKTRGQQVTLSCSPISGHRSVSWYQQTPGQGLQFLFEYFSETQRNKGNFPGRFSGRQFSNSRSEMNVSTLELGDSALYLCASSLYTRPPAFFGQGTRLTVV.

This clone was recorded once. The V call is TRBV28, the J call TRBJ1-2; 7 nucleotides align to TRBD1. The trim removed 2 bases at V and 6 bases at J, leaving 0 bases unmatched. The length of the CDR3 is 12 residues. The germline gives CDR1 MDHEN, CDR2 SYDVKM. The CDR3 DNA reads as TGTGCCAGCAGTTTAACAGGGGATGGCTACACCTTC. Translation: CASSLTGDGYTF.

The genes are TRBV5-1 and TRBJ2-1, with D tentatively TRBD1 (5 bases). The CDR3 runs 15 residues. V was pared by 2 bases and J by 9 bases, with 18 bases between. In germline, CDR1 is SGHRS, CDR2 YFSETQ. CDR3 in amino acids: CASSLGSLGVGEQFF. CDR3 in DNA: TGCGCCAGCAGCTTAGGAAGTTTAGGGGTCGGTGAGCAGTTCTTC.

The chain has TRBV28 and TRBJ1-3, with 8 bases aligning to TRBD1. The ends lost 8 bases at V and 4 bases at J; junction bases unmatched: 10. Germline V gene sequence: CDR1 MDHEN, CDR2 SYDVKM. The CDR3 is made up of 15 amino acids. The CDR3 is CASRYQGASGNTIYF. The DNA for the CDR3 is TGTGCCAGCCGCTACCAGGGGGCGTCGGGAAACACCATATATTTT. The full variable domain, completed using reference TRBV28 and TRBJ1-3, is DVKVTQSSRYLVKRTGEKVFLECVQDMDHENMFWYRQDPGLGLRLIYFSYDVKMKEKGDIPEGYSVSREKKERFSLILESASTNQTSMYLCASRYQGASGNTIYFGEGSWLTVV.

The V and J genes are TRBV10-3 and TRBJ1-1, with D tentatively TRBD1 (6 bases). The V end lost 0 bases, the J end lost 9 bases, and 14 bases lay between the germline ends. Germline V lookup: CDR1 ENHRY, CDR2 SYGVKD. This CDR3 has 14 amino acids. The CDR3 region has the DNA TGTGCCATCAGTGAGTCGACGGAACAGGGAAAAGCTTTCTTT. Its protein is CAISESTEQGKAFF.

The rearrangement links TRBV7-3 to TRBJ2-1; TRBD2 matches at 11 bases. Germline lookup yields CDR1 SGHTA and CDR2 FQGTGA. Trimming removed 5 bases from V and 6 bases from J; junction bases left unmatched: 3. The CDR3 contains 14 residues. In DNA, the CDR3 is TGTGCCAGCAGCCCACTAGCGGGAGTCAATGAGCAGTTCTTC. It encodes CASSPLAGVNEQFF. The full variable domain, with the rest looked up from reference TRBV7-3 and TRBJ2-1, is GAGVSQTPSNKVTEKGKYVELRCDPISGHTALYWYRQSLGQGPEFLIYFQGTGAADDSGLPNDRFFAVRPEGSVSTLKIQRTERGDSAVYLCASSPLAGVNEQFFGPGTRLTVL.

The CDR3 loop is CASSPGLMGKLFF. Here the CDR3 DNA reads TGTGCCAGCAGCCCCGGACTTATGGGGAAACTGTTTTTT. The rearrangement joins TRBV5-5 to TRBJ1-4; no definite D call. V was trimmed by 4 bases and J by 11 bases, leaving 15 bases between them. CDR1 and CDR2 (germline): SGHKS, YYEKEE (reference sequence). CDR3 length equals 13 residues.

This clone was picked up many times. CDR3 sequence reads: CASSPSSGRARGELFF. In nucleotides, the CDR3 is TGTGCCAGCAGCCCGTCGAGCGGGAGGGCCCGCGGGGAGCTGTTTTTT. The genes are TRBV7-3 and TRBJ2-2; 10 positions agree with TRBD2. Germline values: CDR1 SGHTA, CDR2 FQGTGA. The CDR3 spans 16 residues. V gave up 5 bases and J gave up 7 bases; unmatched junction bases: 10.

CDR3 nucleotide sequence: TGCGCCAGCAGCCAAGGGGGGCCGCGGAATGAGCAGTTCTTC. Its protein product is CASSQGGPRNEQFF. V is TRBV4-1 and J is TRBJ2-1; weak D call: TRBD1 (6 bases). Trimming shortened V by 1 base and J by 7 bases, and 11 bases separated the two germline ends. The CDR3 is made up of 14 amino acids. CDR1 MGHRA and CDR2 YSYEKL come from the germline V gene.

DNA for the CDR3: TGTGCCAGCAGCGTAGTCGGTTCGCAGGGCAGCTCCTACAATGAGCAGTTCTTC. Translation: CASSVVGSQGSSYNEQFF. The chain joins TRBV9 to TRBJ2-1; tentatively, D is TRBD1 (5 bases). V gave up 0 bases and J gave up 0 bases, with 16 bases separating them. The CDR3 loop spans 18 amino acids. Germline values: CDR1 SGDLS, CDR2 YYNGEE. The full variable domain, rest sourced from reference TRBV9 and TRBJ2-1, is DSGVTQTPKHLITATGQRVTLRCSPRSGDLSVYWYQQSLDQGLQFLIQYYNGEERAKGNILERFSAQQFPDLHSELNLSSLELGDSALYFCASSVVGSQGSSYNEQFFGPGTRLTVL.

This sequence joins TRBV9 and TRBJ2-1; 8 bases are shared with TRBD2. Unmatched junction bases numbered 11, after V lost 4 bases and J lost 5 bases. Germline V gene lookup returns CDR1 SGDLS and CDR2 YYNGEE. This CDR3 comprises 16 residues. CDR3 sequence (DNA): TGTGCCAGCAGCCCTAACCCGGGAGGGTTGAACAATGAGCAGTTCTTC. Translation gives CASSPNPGGLNNEQFF.

The chain joins TRBV4-1 to TRBJ2-3, with a tentative D call TRBD2 (5 bases). The germline V and J ends were trimmed by 0 bases and 1 base, with 11 bases remaining between them. Germline V CDR1 and CDR2: MGHRA, YSYEKL. The CDR3 contains 16 residues. CDR3 amino acids: CASSQDRGVGTDTQYF. The CDR3 coding sequence is TGCGCCAGCAGCCAAGATCGGGGAGTCGGCACAGATACGCAGTATTTT.

This chain links TRBV7-3 with TRBJ2-1, with 10 bases lining up with TRBD2. After removal of 6 bases from V and 1 base from J, the junction contained 3 bases not matched to a gene. CDR3 length equals 15 residues. Per the germline V gene, CDR1 is SGHTA and CDR2 is FQGTGA. Written as DNA, the CDR3 is TGTGCCAGCAGTCCTAGCGGGAGTTCCTACAATGAGCAGTTCTTC. This gives the protein CASSPSGSSYNEQFF.

The V call is TRBV2, the J call TRBJ2-2; D might be TRBD1 (6 bases). Germline values: CDR1 SNHLY, CDR2 FYNNEI. V lost 5 bases and J 0 bases, leaving 13 bases between the germline ends. The CDR3 length is 16 residues. CDR3: CASSTGLGANTGELFF. CDR3 coding DNA: TGTGCCAGCAGTACAGGGCTCGGGGCGAACACCGGGGAGCTGTTTTTT.